The clone carrying this T cell receptor (beta chain) was seen only a few times. The target antigen is unknown. V was pared by 3 bases and J by 3 bases, with 9 bases of the junction left unmatched. Germline loops: CDR1 DFQATT, CDR2 SNEGSKA (reference sequence). The CDR3 contains 16 residues. This sample was included in a study of blood T cells in healthy people across ages. Findings and caveats of the study: Total diversity from one million sequenced T cells was likely underestimated.

For the second PCR, which ran for 7 to 11 cycles, a sample-barcoded 5' primer and a J-beta primer mix were used. Each cDNA molecule, via a template-switch adaptor with 12 random nucleotides, was tagged. TCRdb re-called the 5' RACE reads with MiXCR, one entry per CDR3 protein. The sample includes 800,000 to 950,000 distinct CDR3 sequences, approximately 49% seen only once; the top ten take 13%. The sample taken for sequencing was blood. The chain recombines TRBV20-1 with TRBJ2-3; 10 bases are shared with TRBD2. The receptor comes from a man aged 30 to 39 in good health. The CDR3 loop reads CSASGTSGGGTDTQYF. DNA for the CDR3: TGCAGTGCTAGTGGTACAAGCGGGGGGGGAACAGATACGCAGTATTTT.